This entry lists 3 T cell receptor beta chains sequenced from one sample in a study of cytomegalovirus exposure and HLA in healthy donors. The method was immunoSEQ multiplex PCR; TCRdb's version includes in-frame clones alone and lacks a portion of them. The data contain under 250,000 clones, approximately 90% of them singletons. Sample: PBMCs. The receptors were gathered from a woman aged 18-35 years in good health and CMV-seronegative.

The rearrangement joins TRBV30 to TRBJ1-3; TRBD1 agrees at 9 bases. V dropped 5 bases and J dropped 2; count of bases not matched to a gene: 1. In germline, CDR1 is GTSNPN, CDR2 SVGIG (reference sequence). This CDR3 comprises 13 residues. The CDR3 spells CAWGTGPGNTIYF. CDR3 in DNA: TGTGCCTGGGGGACAGGGCCTGGAAACACCATATATTTT.

The chain combines TRBV27 with TRBJ2-7; TRBD1 aligns across 8 bases. This CDR3 spans 15 amino acids. The trim removed 5 bases at V and 1 base at J, leaving 7 bases unmatched. The germline V gene has CDR1 MNHEY and CDR2 SMNVEV (reference sequence). In DNA, the CDR3 is TGTGCCAGCAGTCCCACAGGGGGGCGATCCTACGAGCAGTACTTC. This sequence encodes CASSPTGGRSYEQYF.

There are a few counts of this clone. The J gene is TRBJ1-1, the V gene TRBV7-9; D not certain. Trimming stripped 2 bases from V and 4 bases from J, with 5 bases between. Germline lookup yields CDR1 SEHNR and CDR2 FQNEAQ (reference sequence). The CDR3 sequence is 12 residues long. DNA for the CDR3: TGTGCCAGCAGCTTAATGAGCACTGAAGCTTTCTTT. It is translated as CASSLMSTEAFF.